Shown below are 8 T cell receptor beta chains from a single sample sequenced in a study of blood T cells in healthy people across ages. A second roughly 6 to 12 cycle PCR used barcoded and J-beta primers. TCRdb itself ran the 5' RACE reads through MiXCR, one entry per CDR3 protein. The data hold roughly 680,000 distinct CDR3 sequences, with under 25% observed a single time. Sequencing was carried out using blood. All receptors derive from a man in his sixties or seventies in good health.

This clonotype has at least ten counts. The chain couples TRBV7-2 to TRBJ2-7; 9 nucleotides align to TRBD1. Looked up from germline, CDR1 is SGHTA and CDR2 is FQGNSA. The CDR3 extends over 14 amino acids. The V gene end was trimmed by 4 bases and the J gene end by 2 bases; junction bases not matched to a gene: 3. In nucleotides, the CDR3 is TGTGCCAGCAGCTCGGACAGGGGAACCTACGAGCAGTACTTC. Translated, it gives CASSSDRGTYEQYF.

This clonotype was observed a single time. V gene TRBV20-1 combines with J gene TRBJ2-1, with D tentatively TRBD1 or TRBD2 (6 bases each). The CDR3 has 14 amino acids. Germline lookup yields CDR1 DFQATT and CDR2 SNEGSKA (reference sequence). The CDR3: CSPTTGLARYEQFF. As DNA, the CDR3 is TGCAGCCCCACAACAGGGCTAGCGAGATATGAGCAGTTCTTC.

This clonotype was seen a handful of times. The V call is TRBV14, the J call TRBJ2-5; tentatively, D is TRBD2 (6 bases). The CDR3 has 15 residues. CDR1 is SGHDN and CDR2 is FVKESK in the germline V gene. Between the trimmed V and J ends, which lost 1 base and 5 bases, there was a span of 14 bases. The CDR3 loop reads CASSQATLASETQYF. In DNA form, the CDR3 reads TGTGCCAGCAGCCAAGCCACCCTAGCGAGCGAGACCCAGTACTTC.

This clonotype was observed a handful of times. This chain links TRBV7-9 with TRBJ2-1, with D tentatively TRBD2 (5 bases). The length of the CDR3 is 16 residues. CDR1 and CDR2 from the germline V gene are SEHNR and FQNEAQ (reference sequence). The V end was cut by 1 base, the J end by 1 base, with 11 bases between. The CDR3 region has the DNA TGTGCCAGCAGCTTAGGTCTCGGGGATTCCTACAATGAGCAGTTCTTC. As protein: CASSLGLGDSYNEQFF.

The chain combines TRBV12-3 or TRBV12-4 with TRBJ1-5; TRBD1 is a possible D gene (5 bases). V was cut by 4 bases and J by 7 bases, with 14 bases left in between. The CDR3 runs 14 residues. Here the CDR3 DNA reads TGTGCCAGCAGTTCGGGACGGTCAGCGCAGCCCCAGCATTTT. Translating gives CASSSGRSAQPQHF.

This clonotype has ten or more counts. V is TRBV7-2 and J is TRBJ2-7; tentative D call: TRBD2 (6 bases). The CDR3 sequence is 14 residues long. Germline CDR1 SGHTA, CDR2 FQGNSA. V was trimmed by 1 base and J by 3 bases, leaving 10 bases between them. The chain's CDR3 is CASSLGVGSYEQYF. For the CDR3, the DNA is TGTGCCAGCAGCTTAGGTGTCGGGAGCTACGAGCAGTACTTC.

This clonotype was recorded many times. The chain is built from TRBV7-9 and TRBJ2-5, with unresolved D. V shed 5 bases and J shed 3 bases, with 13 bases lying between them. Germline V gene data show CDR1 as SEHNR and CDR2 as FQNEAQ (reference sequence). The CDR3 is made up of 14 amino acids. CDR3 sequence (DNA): TGTGCCAGCAGCCCAGACAATAGGAAAGAGACCCAGTACTTC. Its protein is CASSPDNRKETQYF.

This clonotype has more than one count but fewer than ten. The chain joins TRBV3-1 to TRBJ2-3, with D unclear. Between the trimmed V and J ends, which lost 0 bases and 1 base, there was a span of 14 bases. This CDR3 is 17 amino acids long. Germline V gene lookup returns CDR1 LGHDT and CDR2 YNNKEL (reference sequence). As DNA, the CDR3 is TGTGCCAGCAGCCAAGATGGCGACTTCCCCGGCACAGATACGCAGTATTTT. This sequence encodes CASSQDGDFPGTDTQYF.